The 24 T cell receptor beta chains presented below share a single source sample, sequenced in a study of cytomegalovirus exposure and HLA in healthy donors. The PCR contained 60 Vbeta and 13 Jbeta primers. Profiled with immunoSEQ multiplex PCR; TCRdb holds only in-frame clones, not every one. The sample carries roughly 120,000 clones, roughly 83% recorded once. Sequencing used PBMCs. These receptors were obtained from a woman under 30 in good health and CMV-seropositive.

The rearrangement joins TRBV15 to TRBJ2-3, with 12 bases matching TRBD1. Per germline, CDR1 LNHNV and CDR2 YYDKDF (reference sequence). Trimming cost V 1 base and J 5 bases; bases outside gene matches: 4. The CDR3 spans 16 residues. Here the CDR3 reads CATSRGGQGAGDTQYF. The CDR3 bases are TGTGCCACCAGCAGAGGGGGACAGGGGGCAGGAGATACGCAGTATTTT.

The V and J genes are TRBV9 and TRBJ2-2; possible D gene TRBD1, 5 bases. The CDR3 extends over 15 amino acids. V lost 3 bases, J lost 4 bases, and 13 bases lay in between. Germline V CDR1 and CDR2: SGDLS, YYNGEE. As DNA, the CDR3 is TGTGCCAGCAGCGAGGGTGGGGCCGGCACCGGGGAGCTGTTTTTT. Its translation: CASSEGGAGTGELFF.

The chain recombines TRBV28 with TRBJ2-1; 9 nucleotides match TRBD1. The CDR3 sequence is 16 residues long. Germline CDR1 reads MDHEN; CDR2 reads SYDVKM. J was trimmed by 7 bases and V by 4 bases; bases with no gene match: 11. CDR3 coding DNA: TGTGCCAGCAGTTCACCCGGGACAGGGAGGAGAAATGAGCAGTTCTTC. It specifies CASSSPGTGRRNEQFF.

The chain couples TRBV4-1 to TRBJ2-1; TRBD2 matches at 13 bases. CDR1 MGHRA and CDR2 YSYEKL come from the germline V gene. The V and J ends lost 4 bases and 2 bases, in that order; junction bases with no gene match: 2. The CDR3 is 16 residues long. The CDR3 protein is CASSPGTSGTYNEQFF. The CDR3, as DNA: TGCGCCAGCAGCCCCGGGACTAGCGGGACCTACAATGAGCAGTTCTTC.

V gene TRBV11-1 combines with J gene TRBJ1-5; D possibly corresponds to TRBD1 (6 bases). The CDR3 runs to 15 residues. In germline, CDR1 is SGHAT, CDR2 FQDESV (reference sequence). Trimming pared 5 bases from V and 5 bases from J, leaving 16 bases between. The CDR3 region has the DNA TGTGCCAGCAGCCCCAGCCAGGGGAGGGATCAGCCCCAGCATTTT. Translated: CASSPSQGRDQPQHF. Combining the CDR3 with reference TRBV11-1 and TRBJ1-5 gives the whole variable domain EAEVAQSPRYKITEKSQAVAFWCDPISGHATLYWYRQILGQGPELLVQFQDESVVDDSQLPKDRFSAERLKGVDSTLKIQPAELGDSAMYLCASSPSQGRDQPQHFGDGTRLSIL.

The chain couples TRBV30 to TRBJ1-1, with D hard to call. Germline-derived CDR1 and CDR2 are GTSNPN and SVGIG (reference sequence). The V and J ends lost 2 bases and 7 bases respectively, with 17 bases between them. This CDR3 spans 14 amino acids. The chain's CDR3 is CAWSFPGVMNEAFF. CDR3 nucleotides: TGTGCCTGGAGTTTCCCCGGGGTCATGAATGAAGCTTTCTTT.

This chain connects TRBV5-1 to TRBJ2-1, with a weak D call TRBD1 (6 bases). Looked up from germline, CDR1 is SGHRS and CDR2 is YFSETQ. The CDR3 is 15 amino acids. V was pared by 0 bases and J by 6 bases, with 13 bases between. The CDR3 here is CASSLVTGTINEQFF. CDR3 DNA sequence: TGCGCCAGCAGCTTGGTTACAGGGACGATCAATGAGCAGTTCTTC.

Details on this clone: The junction departs from the called germline gene at one end, perhaps through a read error. The chain uses TRBV18 and TRBJ2-7; D may be TRBD2 (6 bases). Germline V lookup: CDR1 KGHSH, CDR2 LQKENI. The CDR3 loop spans 17 amino acids. The CDR3 sequence: CDSSRIRDPPRDYEQYF. In nucleotides, the CDR3 is TGTGACAGCTCACGTATCCGGGACCCCCCGCGGGATTACGAGCAGTACTTC.

The rearrangement joins TRBV6-6 to TRBJ1-2; 7 bases line up with TRBD1. CDR1 and CDR2 from the germline V gene are MNHNY and SVGAGI (reference sequence). The CDR3 spans 14 residues. Trimming cost V 0 bases and J 2 bases; bases outside gene matches: 0. This CDR3 reads CASSYSTGNYGYTF. The CDR3 DNA reads as TGTGCCAGCAGTTACTCGACAGGGAACTATGGCTACACCTTC.

The chain couples TRBV2 to TRBJ1-1; 8 bases are a match to TRBD1. This CDR3 contains 13 residues. V lost 6 bases, J lost 7 bases, and 7 bases stayed unmatched. Germline values: CDR1 SNHLY, CDR2 FYNNEI. The CDR3 DNA reads TGTGCCAGCAGCTCCGACAGGGGCGGTGAAGCTTTCTTT. Protein sequence: CASSSDRGGEAFF.

The chain couples TRBV20-1 to TRBJ2-5, with 7 bases matching TRBD2. Germline-derived CDR1 and CDR2 are DFQATT and SNEGSKA (reference sequence). There are 11 residues in the CDR3. V dropped 5 bases and J dropped 11; count of bases not matched to a gene: 8. The CDR3 DNA is TGCAGTGCTTTACTAGCGACTCAACAGTACTTC. The encoded protein is CSALLATQQYF.

The chain carries TRBV7-8 and TRBJ2-1, with 11 bases identical to TRBD1. V lost 4 bases, J lost 4 bases, and 3 bases stayed unmatched. Germline V gene sequence: CDR1 SGHVS, CDR2 FQNEAQ. The CDR3 loop spans 15 amino acids. CDR3 region: CASSSGTGGYNEQFF. The CDR3 DNA follows: TGTGCCAGCAGCTCCGGGACAGGGGGTTACAATGAGCAGTTCTTC.

The rearrangement uses TRBV6-5 and TRBJ1-2, with 10 bases lining up with TRBD1. The CDR3 is 13 amino acids. V trimming: 6 bases; J trimming: 5 bases; junction bases outside the gene matches: 3. Looked up from germline, CDR1 is MNHEY and CDR2 is SVGAGI. The CDR3 loop reads CASRRTGGYGYTF. The CDR3 DNA reads TGTGCCAGCAGACGGACAGGGGGTTATGGCTACACCTTC.

The gene calls are TRBV28 and TRBJ2-5; 12 bases line up with TRBD2. The CDR3 is 15 amino acids. Per the germline V gene, CDR1 is MDHEN and CDR2 is SYDVKM. The trim removed 4 bases at V and 7 bases at J, leaving 7 bases unmatched. CDR3: CASSWASGRAGTQYF. CDR3 coding DNA: TGTGCCAGCAGTTGGGCTAGCGGGAGGGCAGGGACCCAGTACTTC.

The V and J genes are TRBV7-9 and TRBJ1-2, with TRBD1 as a possible D gene (5 bases). Germline values: CDR1 SEHNR, CDR2 FQNEAQ (reference sequence). The CDR3 consists of 16 residues. V was cut by 5 bases and J by 6 bases, with 22 bases left in between. Written as DNA, the CDR3 is TGTGCCAGCAGCCGCACCATCAGTGGAGGGACTCATGGCTACACCTTC. Amino acids: CASSRTISGGTHGYTF.

The CDR3 coding sequence is TGTGCCAGCAGCTTAGGGGCGACTGAAGCTTTCTTT. As protein: CASSLGATEAFF. This chain uses TRBV7-9 with TRBJ1-1; D not certain. Germline V lookup: CDR1 SEHNR, CDR2 FQNEAQ (reference sequence). V was cut by 1 base and J by 5 bases, with 5 bases left in between. The CDR3 is 12 residues long. Combining the CDR3 with reference TRBV7-9 and TRBJ1-1 gives the whole variable domain DTGVSQNPRHKITKRGQNVTFRCDPISEHNRLYWYRQTLGQGPEFLTYFQNEAQLEKSRLLSDRFSAERPKGSFSTLEIQRTEQGDSAMYLCASSLGATEAFFGQGTRLTVV.

The chain is built from TRBV5-4 and TRBJ2-2, with TRBD2 identical over 8 bases. The CDR3 spans 16 residues. Germline CDR1 reads SGHNT; CDR2 reads YYREEE (reference sequence). Trimming cost V 4 bases and J 6 bases; bases outside gene matches: 11. This CDR3 is CASSGGTRFLPGELFF. In nucleotides, the CDR3 is TGTGCCAGCAGCGGTGGGACTAGATTCCTCCCCGGGGAGCTGTTTTTT.

The chain couples TRBV27 to TRBJ1-3; tentative D call: TRBD1 (5 bases). CDR1 is MNHEY, CDR2 SMNVEV, per germline (reference sequence). The CDR3 runs to 14 residues. V gave up 5 bases and J gave up 4 bases, with 12 bases separating them. CDR3 amino acids: CASSDGGYGNTIYF. In nucleotides, the CDR3 is TGTGCCAGCAGTGACGGGGGGTACGGAAACACCATATATTTT.

The chain couples TRBV4-2 to TRBJ2-7; 7 bases map to TRBD2. Per the germline V gene, CDR1 is LGHNA and CDR2 is YNFKEQ. This CDR3 comprises 14 residues. V was clipped by 2 bases and J by 4 bases; unmatched bases: 5. CDR3 nucleotide sequence: TGTGCCAGCAGCCAAAGAAGTAGCGGGTACGAGCAGTACTTC. Translation: CASSQRSSGYEQYF.

V usage is TRBV7-3 and J usage is TRBJ2-3; TRBD2 might be the D (6 bases). This CDR3 is 16 amino acids long. The ends were cut back, 1 base at V and 4 bases at J, with 15 bases in the middle. From germline, CDR1 is SGHTA and CDR2 FQGTGA. The CDR3 region has the DNA TGTGCCAGCAGCTTAAACGGAGGGGCGCAGTCAGATACGCAGTATTTT. It codes for CASSLNGGAQSDTQYF.

The chain carries TRBV7-9 and TRBJ2-6, with D perhaps matching TRBD1 (5 bases). Germline V gene data show CDR1 as SEHNR and CDR2 as FQNEAQ (reference sequence). The V end was cut by 4 bases, the J end by 0 bases, with 16 bases between. The CDR3 sequence is 18 residues long. The CDR3 sequence is CASSSRQIFTSGANVLTF. The CDR3 DNA reads TGTGCCAGCAGCTCCAGACAGATCTTCACCTCTGGGGCCAACGTCCTGACTTTC.

The gene calls are TRBV5-1 and TRBJ2-2, with TRBD2 identical over 12 bases. The germline CDR1 and CDR2 sequences are SGHRS and YFSETQ. CDR3 length: 17 residues. Trimming cost V 0 bases and J 5 bases; bases outside gene matches: 5. As DNA, the CDR3 is TGCGCCAGCAGCTTGGACGCTAGCGGGAGGGGAACCGGGGAGCTGTTTTTT. Translating it yields CASSLDASGRGTGELFF. The whole variable domain, remainder taken from reference TRBV5-1 and TRBJ2-2, is KAGVTQTPRYLIKTRGQQVTLSCSPISGHRSVSWYQQTPGQGLQFLFEYFSETQRNKGNFPGRFSGRQFSNSRSEMNVSTLELGDSALYLCASSLDASGRGTGELFFGEGSRLTVL.

The chain has TRBV19 and TRBJ2-7, with 8 bases that match TRBD2. The trim removed 3 bases at V and 0 bases at J, leaving 4 bases unmatched. There are 15 residues in the CDR3. The germline V gene encodes CDR1 LNHDA and CDR2 SQIVND (reference sequence). CDR3 sequence: CASSIGGGSSYEQYF. DNA for the CDR3: TGTGCCAGTAGTATCGGGGGGGGAAGCTCCTACGAGCAGTACTTC. Combining the CDR3 with reference TRBV19 and TRBJ2-7 gives the whole variable domain DGGITQSPKYLFRKEGQNVTLSCEQNLNHDAMYWYRQDPGQGLRLIYYSQIVNDFQKGDIAEGYSVSREKKESFPLTVTSAQKNPTAFYLCASSIGGGSSYEQYFGPGTRLTVT.

The chain has TRBV10-3 and TRBJ1-1, with TRBD1 as a possible D gene (6 bases). Germline V gene sequence: CDR1 ENHRY, CDR2 SYGVKD. Deletions cut 3 bases from V and 11 bases from J, with 10 bases between. This CDR3 region has 11 residues. CDR3 loop: CAISDGQRAFF. CDR3 nucleotides: TGTGCCATCAGTGATGGACAGAGGGCTTTCTTT.